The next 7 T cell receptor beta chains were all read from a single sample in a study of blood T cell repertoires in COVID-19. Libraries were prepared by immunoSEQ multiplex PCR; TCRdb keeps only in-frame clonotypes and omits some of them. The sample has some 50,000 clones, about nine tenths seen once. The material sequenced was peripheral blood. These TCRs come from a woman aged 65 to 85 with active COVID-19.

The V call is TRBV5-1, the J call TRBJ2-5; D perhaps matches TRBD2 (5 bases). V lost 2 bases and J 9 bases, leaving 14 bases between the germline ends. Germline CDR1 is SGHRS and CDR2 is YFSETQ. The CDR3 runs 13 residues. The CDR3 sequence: CASSFGPEEAQYF. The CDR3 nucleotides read TGCGCCAGCAGCTTCGGACCCGAGGAGGCCCAGTACTTC.

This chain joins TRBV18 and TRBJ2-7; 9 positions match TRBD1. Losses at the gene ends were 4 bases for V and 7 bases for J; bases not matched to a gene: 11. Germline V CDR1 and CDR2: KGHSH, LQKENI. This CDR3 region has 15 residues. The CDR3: CASSRGQGQQGEQYF. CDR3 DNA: TGTGCCAGCTCACGGGGACAGGGTCAACAAGGGGAGCAGTACTTC.

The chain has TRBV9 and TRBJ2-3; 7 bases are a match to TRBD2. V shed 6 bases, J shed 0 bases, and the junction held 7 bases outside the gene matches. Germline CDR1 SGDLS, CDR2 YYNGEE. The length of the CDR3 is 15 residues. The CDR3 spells CASTETSESTDTQYF. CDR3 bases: TGTGCCAGCACCGAAACTAGCGAGAGCACAGATACGCAGTATTTT.

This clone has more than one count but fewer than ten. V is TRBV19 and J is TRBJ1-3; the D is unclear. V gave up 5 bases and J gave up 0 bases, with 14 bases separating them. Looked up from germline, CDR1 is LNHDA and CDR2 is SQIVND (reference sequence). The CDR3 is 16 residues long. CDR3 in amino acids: CASSFATSSSGNTIYF. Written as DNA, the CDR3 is TGTGCCAGTAGTTTCGCGACAAGCTCCTCTGGAAACACCATATATTTT.

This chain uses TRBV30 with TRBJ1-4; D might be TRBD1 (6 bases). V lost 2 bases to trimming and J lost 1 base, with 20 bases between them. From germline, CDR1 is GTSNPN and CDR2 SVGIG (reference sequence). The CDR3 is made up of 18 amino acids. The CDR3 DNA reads TGTGCCTGGAGTAAATGGACTAGGGGGTATGGAACTAATGAAAAACTGTTTTTT. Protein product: CAWSKWTRGYGTNEKLFF.

CDR3 in amino acids: CASSLGSGGGGNTIYF. The CDR3 DNA reads as TGTGCCAGCAGTTTAGGGTCAGGGGGCGGTGGAAACACCATATATTTT. The chain is built from TRBV28 and TRBJ1-3; 8 nucleotides line up with TRBD1. With V trimmed by 2 bases and J by 3 bases, 6 bases remained unmatched. CDR3 size: 16 residues. Germline values: CDR1 MDHEN, CDR2 SYDVKM.

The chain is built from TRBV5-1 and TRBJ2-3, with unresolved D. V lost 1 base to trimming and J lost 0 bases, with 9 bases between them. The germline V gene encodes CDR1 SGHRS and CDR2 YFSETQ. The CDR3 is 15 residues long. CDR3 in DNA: TGCGCCAGCAGCTTGCTTCCGGAGAGCACAGATACGCAGTATTTT. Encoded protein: CASSLLPESTDTQYF. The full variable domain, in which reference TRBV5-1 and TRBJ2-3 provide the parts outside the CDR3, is KAGVTQTPRYLIKTRGQQVTLSCSPISGHRSVSWYQQTPGQGLQFLFEYFSETQRNKGNFPGRFSGRQFSNSRSEMNVSTLELGDSALYLCASSLLPESTDTQYFGPGTRLTVL.